These 20 T cell receptor beta chains share one sample of origin, sequenced in a study of blood T cell repertoires in COVID-19. Sequencing used immunoSEQ multiplex PCR; TCRdb keeps in-frame clones, though not all of them. The sample has fewer than 350,000 clones, 80% to 90% seen once. The specimen was peripheral blood. Receptors originate from a young woman with COVID-19, enrolled during active disease.

The V and J genes are TRBV6-6 and TRBJ2-7; perhaps TRBD1 as D (7 bases). V lost 6 bases and J lost 4, with 13 bases in between. The CDR3 totals 13 residues. CDR1 and CDR2 (germline): MNHNY, SVGAGI (reference sequence). This CDR3 is CASREGAVYEQYF. CDR3 sequence (DNA): TGTGCCAGCAGGGAGGGGGCGGTGTACGAGCAGTACTTC.

The CDR3 loop is CASSPRLAGGLDTQYF. For the CDR3, the DNA is TGTGCCAGCAGCCCCCGACTAGCGGGAGGCTTAGATACGCAGTATTTT. This rearrangement joins TRBV7-2 to TRBJ2-3; 13 bases map to TRBD2. Germline CDR1 and CDR2: SGHTA and FQGNSA. CDR3 size: 16 residues. The V and J ends lost 5 bases and 5 bases, in that order; junction bases with no gene match: 7.

The CDR3 DNA sequence: TGTGCCAGCAGCTTAGGGCGGGAGGGGCCTCTCTACGACTACACCTTC. Translation gives CASSLGREGPLYDYTF. V gene TRBV7-9 combines with J gene TRBJ1-2; D might be TRBD1 (5 bases). The V and J ends lost 1 base and 10 bases respectively, with 22 bases between them. This CDR3 has 16 residues. CDR1 is SEHNR and CDR2 is FQNEAQ in the germline V gene (reference sequence).

This chain joins TRBV11-2 and TRBJ2-1, with no clear D. The CDR3 has 15 amino acids. V gave up 3 bases and J gave up 0 bases, with 9 bases separating them. Germline V lookup: CDR1 SGHAT, CDR2 FQNNGV. The CDR3 loop reads CASSFPLSSYNEQFF. The CDR3 DNA is TGTGCCAGCAGCTTTCCCCTGAGCTCCTACAATGAGCAGTTCTTC.

Details on this clone: Other DNA sequences within the sample encode an identical CDR3. The V and J genes are TRBV19 and TRBJ1-1; possible D gene TRBD1, 5 bases. CDR1 and CDR2 (germline): LNHDA, SQIVND (reference sequence). Trimming left V 3 bases short and J 4 bases short, with 9 bases between. This CDR3 contains 13 residues. The CDR3 here is CASSIWGGTEAFF. The CDR3 nucleotides are TGTGCCAGTAGTATTTGGGGCGGCACTGAAGCTTTCTTT.

The V gene is TRBV3-1 (or the pseudogene TRBV3-2), the J gene TRBJ2-3; TRBD2 matches 12 bases. CDR3 size: 15 residues. Looked up from germline, CDR1 is LGHDT and CDR2 is YNNKEL (reference sequence). J gave up 6 bases and V 3 bases, and 4 bases lay outside the gene matches. The CDR3 spells CASSQLAGGPDTQYF. DNA for the CDR3: TGTGCCAGCAGCCAGCTAGCGGGGGGGCCCGATACGCAGTATTTT.

CDR3 sequence (DNA): TGTGCCAGCACTTCCGCCGGTAGCTCCTACAATGAGCAGTTCTTC. Translation: CASTSAGSSYNEQFF. V usage is TRBV6-5 and J usage is TRBJ2-1, with no clear D. The CDR3 contains 15 residues. The germline V gene encodes CDR1 MNHEY and CDR2 SVGAGI. V dropped 7 bases and J dropped 0 bases, with 13 bases sitting between them.

This chain connects TRBV6-5 to TRBJ1-4, with TRBD1 matching over 8 bases. The CDR3 is 14 amino acids. In germline, CDR1 is MNHEY, CDR2 SVGAGI. With V trimmed by 6 bases and J by 8 bases, 8 bases remained unmatched. CDR3 in DNA: TGTGCCAGCAGACCATGGACAGGGACGGAAAAACTGTTTTTT. Protein sequence: CASRPWTGTEKLFF.

The CDR3 region is CASREPFLRAGNYPYNEQFF. The CDR3, as DNA: TGTGCCAGCAGGGAACCATTCCTCCGGGCGGGAAATTACCCCTACAATGAGCAGTTCTTC. The chain carries TRBV2 and TRBJ2-1, with a possible D match to TRBD2 (6 bases). This CDR3 has 20 amino acids. CDR1 and CDR2 from the germline V gene are SNHLY and FYNNEI. Trimming pared 6 bases from V and 2 bases from J, leaving 29 bases between. Looking up the rest from reference TRBV2 and TRBJ2-1 gives the full variable domain: EPEVTQTPSHQVTQMGQEVILRCVPISNHLYFYWYRQILGQKVEFLVSFYNNEISEKSEIFDDQFSVERPDGSNFTLKIRSTKLEDSAMYFCASREPFLRAGNYPYNEQFFGPGTRLTVL.

V gene TRBV19 combines with J gene TRBJ1-4; 9 bases fit TRBD1. The CDR3 runs to 17 residues. The V segment lost 4 bases and the J segment 2 bases; nucleotides outside the gene matches: 8. The germline CDR1 and CDR2 sequences are LNHDA and SQIVND (reference sequence). The CDR3 DNA reads TGTGCCAGTAGTAAGACGGACAGGGGTGCGACTAATGAAAAACTGTTTTTT. Its protein product is CASSKTDRGATNEKLFF. Filled out from reference TRBV19 and TRBJ1-4, the complete variable domain reads DGGITQSPKYLFRKEGQNVTLSCEQNLNHDAMYWYRQDPGQGLRLIYYSQIVNDFQKGDIAEGYSVSREKKESFPLTVTSAQKNPTAFYLCASSKTDRGATNEKLFFGSGTQLSVL.

The CDR3 loop reads CASSLGVNTEAFF. In nucleotides, the CDR3 is TGTGCCAGCAGCTTAGGCGTCAACACTGAAGCTTTCTTT. This chain connects TRBV11-2 to TRBJ1-1; D gene uncertain. The CDR3 loop spans 13 amino acids. Germline assignment: CDR1 SGHAT and CDR2 FQNNGV. The V gene lost 1 base and the J gene lost 2 bases, with 5 bases spanning the gap.

The V call is TRBV4-2, the J call TRBJ2-1; TRBD1 agrees at 8 bases. The trim removed 1 base at V and 10 bases at J, leaving 0 bases unmatched. The CDR3 is 12 residues long. Germline V gene lookup returns CDR1 LGHNA and CDR2 YNFKEQ. The CDR3 nucleotides read TGTGCCAGCAGCCAAGCAGGGGGCGAGCAGTTCTTC. It codes for CASSQAGGEQFF.

The rearrangement joins TRBV19 to TRBJ1-2; D is perhaps TRBD1 (5 bases). CDR1 LNHDA and CDR2 SQIVND come from the germline V gene (reference sequence). V gave up 7 bases and J gave up 1 base, with 16 bases separating them. The CDR3 length is 15 residues. The CDR3 DNA reads TGTGCCAGTACCCCCCAGCAGGGTTTTAACTATGGCTACACCTTC. Translation: CASTPQQGFNYGYTF.

The chain combines TRBV7-9 with TRBJ2-1; 11 bases agree with TRBD2. Trimming cost V 8 bases and J 1 base; bases outside gene matches: 13. Germline CDR1 SEHNR, CDR2 FQNEAQ (reference sequence). This CDR3 is 18 amino acids long. In nucleotides, the CDR3 is TGTGCCAGCGAGGGGCTAGCGGGGGGTTTCCCGTCCTACAATGAGCAGTTCTTC. Translated: CASEGLAGGFPSYNEQFF.

The rearrangement uses TRBV2 and TRBJ2-7, with D hard to call. Trimming took 2 bases from V and 1 from J, leaving 21 bases between them. CDR1 is SNHLY and CDR2 is FYNNEI in the germline V gene. The CDR3 has 18 amino acids. The CDR3 nucleotides read TGTGCCAGCAGTGAAACTATCTCTTGGATTATGGAGTCCTACGAGCAGTACTTC. This sequence encodes CASSETISWIMESYEQYF.

The chain has TRBV5-4 and TRBJ2-7, with D perhaps TRBD1 (6 bases). The CDR3 runs 16 residues. The V gene lost 1 base and the J gene lost 2 bases, with 16 bases spanning the gap. Germline V gene lookup returns CDR1 SGHNT and CDR2 YYREEE (reference sequence). For the CDR3, the DNA is TGTGCCAGCAGCTTGCGATCCGGGACACTAACCTACGAGCAGTACTTC. This encodes CASSLRSGTLTYEQYF. The entire variable domain, with the rest obtained from reference TRBV5-4 and TRBJ2-7, is as follows: ETGVTQSPTHLIKTRGQQVTLRCSSQSGHNTVSWYQQALGQGPQFIFQYYREEENGRGNFPPRFSGLQFPNYSSELNVNALELDDSALYLCASSLRSGTLTYEQYFGPGTRLTVT.

The rearrangement uses TRBV20-1 and TRBJ2-4; no firm D call. Between the trimmed V and J ends, which lost 6 bases and 1 base, there was a span of 4 bases. Germline lookup yields CDR1 DFQATT and CDR2 SNEGSKA (reference sequence). The CDR3 is 11 residues long. As DNA, the CDR3 is TGCAGTGCCAGGGCCAAAAACATTCAGTACTTC. Encoded protein: CSARAKNIQYF.

This clone was observed a handful of times. The chain recombines TRBV3-1 (or the pseudogene TRBV3-2) with TRBJ2-1, with D possibly being TRBD2 (5 bases). This CDR3 has 15 residues. The germline V gene has CDR1 LGHDT and CDR2 YNNKEL (reference sequence). The V and J ends lost 3 bases and 4 bases respectively, with 13 bases between them. The CDR3: CASSQRARFYNEQFF. In DNA form, the CDR3 reads TGTGCCAGCAGCCAGAGGGCTAGGTTTTACAATGAGCAGTTCTTC.

This rearrangement joins TRBV19 to TRBJ2-1; possibly TRBD1 for D (5 bases). The CDR3 is made up of 15 amino acids. Trimming took off 7 bases at V and 0 bases at J, with 13 bases between the two ends. CDR1 is LNHDA and CDR2 is SQIVND in the germline V gene (reference sequence). CDR3 sequence reads: CASTVDSSSYNEQFF. For the CDR3, the DNA is TGTGCCAGTACCGTCGACAGCAGCTCCTACAATGAGCAGTTCTTC. Full variable domain (rest looked up from reference TRBV19 and TRBJ2-1): DGGITQSPKYLFRKEGQNVTLSCEQNLNHDAMYWYRQDPGQGLRLIYYSQIVNDFQKGDIAEGYSVSREKKESFPLTVTSAQKNPTAFYLCASTVDSSSYNEQFFGPGTRLTVL.

The chain is built from TRBV25-1 and TRBJ2-7; 9 bases match TRBD1. The CDR3 runs to 15 residues. Germline values: CDR1 MGHDK, CDR2 SYGVNS. V gave up 6 bases and J gave up 6 bases; unmatched junction bases: 12. CDR3 sequence: CASRDAAQGAVEQYF. As DNA, the CDR3 is TGTGCCAGCAGGGACGCAGCACAGGGGGCGGTCGAGCAGTACTTC.